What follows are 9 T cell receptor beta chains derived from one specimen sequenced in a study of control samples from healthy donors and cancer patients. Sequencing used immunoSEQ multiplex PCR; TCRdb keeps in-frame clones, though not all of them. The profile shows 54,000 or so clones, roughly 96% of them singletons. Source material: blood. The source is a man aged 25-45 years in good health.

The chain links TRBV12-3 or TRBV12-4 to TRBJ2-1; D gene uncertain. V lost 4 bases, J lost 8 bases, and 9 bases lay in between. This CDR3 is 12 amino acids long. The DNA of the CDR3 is TGTGCCAGCAGTTCCTGGTCGGATGAGCAGTTCTTC. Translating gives CASSSWSDEQFF.

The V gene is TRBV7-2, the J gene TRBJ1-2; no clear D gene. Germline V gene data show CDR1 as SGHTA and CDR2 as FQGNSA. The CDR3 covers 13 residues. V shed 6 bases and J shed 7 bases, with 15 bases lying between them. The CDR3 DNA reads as TGTGCCAGCAGTCGGAGCGGGGTTGGTGGCTACACCTTC. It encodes CASSRSGVGGYTF. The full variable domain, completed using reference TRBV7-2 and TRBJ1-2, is GAGVSQSPSNKVTEKGKDVELRCDPISGHTALYWYRQSLGQGLEFLIYFQGNSAPDKSGLPSDRFSAERTGGSVSTLTIQRTQQEDSAVYLCASSRSGVGGYTFGSGTRLTVV.

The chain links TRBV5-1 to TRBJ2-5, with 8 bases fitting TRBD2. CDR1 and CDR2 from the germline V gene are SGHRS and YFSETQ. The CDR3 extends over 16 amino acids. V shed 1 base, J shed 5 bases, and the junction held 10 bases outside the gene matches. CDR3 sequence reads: CASSLYSGIRSETQYF. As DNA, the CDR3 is TGCGCCAGCAGCTTGTATAGCGGGATTAGGTCGGAGACCCAGTACTTC.

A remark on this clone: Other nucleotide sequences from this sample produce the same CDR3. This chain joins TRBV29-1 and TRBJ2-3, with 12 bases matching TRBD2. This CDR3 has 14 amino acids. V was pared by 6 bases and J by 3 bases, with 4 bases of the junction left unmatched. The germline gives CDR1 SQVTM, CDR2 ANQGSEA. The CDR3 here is CSVAGLAGTDTQYF. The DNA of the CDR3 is TGCAGCGTAGCGGGACTAGCGGGTACAGATACGCAGTATTTT.

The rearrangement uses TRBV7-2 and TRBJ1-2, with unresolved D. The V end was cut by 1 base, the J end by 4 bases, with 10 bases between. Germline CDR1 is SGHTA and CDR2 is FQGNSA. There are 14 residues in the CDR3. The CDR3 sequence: CASSLGSASYGYTF. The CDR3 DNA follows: TGTGCCAGCAGCTTAGGCTCAGCTTCCTATGGCTACACCTTC.

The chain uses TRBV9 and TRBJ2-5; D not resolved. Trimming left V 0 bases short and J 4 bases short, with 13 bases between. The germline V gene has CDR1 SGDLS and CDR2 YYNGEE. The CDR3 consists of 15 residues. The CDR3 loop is CASSVGTGSRETQYF. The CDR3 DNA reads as TGTGCCAGCAGCGTAGGAACCGGATCCCGAGAGACCCAGTACTTC.

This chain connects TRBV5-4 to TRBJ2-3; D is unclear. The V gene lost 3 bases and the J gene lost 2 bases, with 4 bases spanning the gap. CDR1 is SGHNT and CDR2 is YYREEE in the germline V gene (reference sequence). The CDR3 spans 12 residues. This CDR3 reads CASSSATDTQYF. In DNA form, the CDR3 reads TGTGCCAGCAGCTCCGCCACAGATACGCAGTATTTT. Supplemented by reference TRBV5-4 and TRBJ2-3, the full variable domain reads ETGVTQSPTHLIKTRGQQVTLRCSSQSGHNTVSWYQQALGQGPQFIFQYYREEENGRGNFPPRFSGLQFPNYSSELNVNALELDDSALYLCASSSATDTQYFGPGTRLTVL.

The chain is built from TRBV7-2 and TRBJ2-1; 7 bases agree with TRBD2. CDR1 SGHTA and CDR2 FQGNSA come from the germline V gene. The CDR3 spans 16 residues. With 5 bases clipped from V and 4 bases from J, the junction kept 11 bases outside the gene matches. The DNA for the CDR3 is TGTGCCAGCAGCGCCAGAGCGGGACGGTGGTACAATGAGCAGTTCTTC. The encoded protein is CASSARAGRWYNEQFF.

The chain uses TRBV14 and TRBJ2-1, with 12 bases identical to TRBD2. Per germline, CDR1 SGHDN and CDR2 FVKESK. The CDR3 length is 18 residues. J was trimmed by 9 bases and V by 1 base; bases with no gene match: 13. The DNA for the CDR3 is TGTGCCAGCAGCCAAGTATCCCTAGCGGGAGGGCTAGGGGGTGAGCAGTTCTTC. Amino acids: CASSQVSLAGGLGGEQFF.